This T cell receptor beta chain was obtained from a study of blood T cell repertoires in COVID-19. Per the original data handling: Amplification of reference gene primers provided the estimated nucleated cell counts. The repertoire was sequenced with immunoSEQ multiplex PCR; TCRdb's copy has only in-frame clones and lacks some. V and J calls and clone size are those listed in that table; D and trimming were worked out from the DNA. The table shows some 130,000 clones, with 70% to 85% occurring only once. Germline values: CDR1 GTSNPN, CDR2 SVGIG (reference sequence). There are 15 residues in the CDR3. Unmatched junction bases numbered 4, after V lost 1 base and J lost 2 bases.

The chain recombines TRBV30 with TRBJ2-1; TRBD1 agrees at 8 bases. The sample comprised peripheral blood. This receptor was obtained from a man aged 60-69 years who had recovered from COVID-19. The CDR3 loop is CAWSGAGGTYNEQFF. CDR3 bases: TGTGCCTGGAGTGGCGCAGGGGGCACCTACAATGAGCAGTTCTTC.